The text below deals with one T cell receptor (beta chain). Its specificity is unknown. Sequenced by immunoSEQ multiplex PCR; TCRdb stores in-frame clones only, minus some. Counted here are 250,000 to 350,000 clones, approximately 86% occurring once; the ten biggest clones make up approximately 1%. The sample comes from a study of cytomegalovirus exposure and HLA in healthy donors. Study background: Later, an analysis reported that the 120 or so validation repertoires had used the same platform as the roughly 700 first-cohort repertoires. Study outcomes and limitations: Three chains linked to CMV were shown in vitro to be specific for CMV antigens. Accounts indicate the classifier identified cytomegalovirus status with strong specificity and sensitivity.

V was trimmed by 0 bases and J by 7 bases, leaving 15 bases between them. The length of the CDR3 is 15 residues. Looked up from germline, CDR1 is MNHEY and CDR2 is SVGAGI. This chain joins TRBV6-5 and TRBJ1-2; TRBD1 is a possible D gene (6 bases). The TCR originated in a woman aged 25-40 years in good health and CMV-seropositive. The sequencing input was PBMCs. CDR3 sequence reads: CASSYSEQGWGGYTF. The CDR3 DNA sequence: TGTGCCAGCAGTTACTCCGAGCAGGGGTGGGGTGGCTACACCTTC.